This TCR beta chain was sequenced in a study of blood T cells in healthy people across ages. PCR was performed a second time for about 6 to 12 cycles using a sample-barcoded 5' primer and a J-beta primer mix. The authors tagged each cDNA molecule using a template-switch adaptor with 12 random nucleotides. Every sample gave at least 3 million paired-end reads containing CDR3. One entry per CDR3 protein results from TCRdb running MiXCR on the 5' RACE reads. Of 540,000 or so distinct CDR3 sequences in the sample, 24% were seen once. A further study also used this sample, focusing on T cells of mothers and their children. That report notes: Normalized overlap was always slightly, never significantly, higher in related than unrelated mother-child pairs.

This receptor was obtained from a boy younger than 18 in good health. Sequenced: blood.

The CDR3 here is CSARVAAGRETQYF. The CDR3 DNA follows: TGCAGTGCTAGAGTTGCAGCGGGAAGAGAGACCCAGTACTTC. This rearrangement joins TRBV20-1 to TRBJ2-5, with 7 bases identical to TRBD2. The V gene's germline CDR1 is DFQATT and CDR2 SNEGSKA (reference sequence). The CDR3 has 14 residues. J lost 4 bases, V lost 1 base, and 6 bases had no gene match.